These 23 T cell receptor beta chains came from one sample sequenced in a study of control samples from healthy donors and cancer patients. Clones were sequenced by immunoSEQ multiplex PCR, and TCRdb holds only the in-frame ones, with some missing. The sample contains some 110,000 clones, more than 75% of which appear only once. The sample comprised blood. Receptors originate from a woman aged 70-85 years in good health.

Regarding this clone: At one boundary the junction diverges from the germline segment, which might be a read error. The gene calls are TRBV27 and TRBJ1-1; TRBD1 agrees at 7 bases. The CDR3 covers 14 residues. Germline assignment: CDR1 MNHEY and CDR2 SMNVEV (reference sequence). The CDR3 coding sequence is TGTGCCAGCAGTGCGTTACAGGGGAACGCTGAAGCTTTCTTT. It specifies CASSALQGNAEAFF.

The J gene is TRBJ2-5, the V gene TRBV27, with TRBD2 matching 13 bases. The CDR3 contains 18 residues. V lost 3 bases, J lost 1 base, and 8 bases stayed unmatched. Germline-derived CDR1 and CDR2 are MNHEY and SMNVEV (reference sequence). In nucleotides, the CDR3 is TGTGCCAGCAGTTTGAGGACTAGCGGGGGATTATTCCAAGAGACCCAGTACTTC. Protein: CASSLRTSGGLFQETQYF.

A single count supports this clone. CDR3 loop: CASRGGDYGYTF. The DNA for the CDR3 is TGTGCCAGCCGGGGCGGAGACTATGGCTACACCTTC. This chain uses TRBV3-1 (or the pseudogene TRBV3-2) with TRBJ1-2; the D gene is possibly TRBD1 (5 bases). Germline values: CDR1 LGHDT, CDR2 YNNKEL (reference sequence). Trimming took off 8 bases at V and 3 bases at J, with 10 bases between the two ends. CDR3 length equals 12 residues.

The chain combines TRBV19 with TRBJ2-1, with D tentatively TRBD1 or TRBD2 (6 bases each). The CDR3 has 15 residues. Germline V gives CDR1 LNHDA, CDR2 SQIVND (reference sequence). Trimming left V 1 base short and J 7 bases short, with 14 bases between. CDR3 bases: TGTGCCAGTAGTATAGCCGGGGGCGCAAGTAATGAGCAGTTCTTC. Translating it yields CASSIAGGASNEQFF.

The V and J genes are TRBV6-4 and TRBJ1-1, with D perhaps matching TRBD1 (6 bases). Trimming stripped 4 bases from V and 3 bases from J, with 9 bases between. The CDR3 is 13 amino acids. CDR1 is MRHNA, CDR2 SNTAGT, per germline. In nucleotides, the CDR3 is TGTGCCAGCAGTGCCAGGGGAGACACTGAAGCTTTCTTT. It yields the protein CASSARGDTEAFF.

The table lists this clone with a few counts. This chain links TRBV15 with TRBJ1-6, with TRBD1 matching 8 bases. This CDR3 has 17 residues. Germline V gives CDR1 LNHNV, CDR2 YYDKDF (reference sequence). Losses at the gene ends were 1 base for V and 0 bases for J; bases not matched to a gene: 2. The DNA for the CDR3 is TGTGCCACCAGCAGAGTCAGGGGGCTCTCCTATAATTCACCCCTCCACTTT. Amino acids: CATSRVRGLSYNSPLHF.

The V call is TRBV2, the J call TRBJ1-1; D remains ambiguous. The germline V gene encodes CDR1 SNHLY and CDR2 FYNNEI. This CDR3 region has 13 residues. Between the trimmed V and J ends, which lost 7 bases and 2 bases, there was a span of 11 bases. CDR3 sequence reads: CASTRGLNTEAFF. CDR3 DNA sequence: TGTGCCAGCACCCGGGGTCTCAACACTGAAGCTTTCTTT.

Note on this clone: The same CDR3 also results from other DNA sequences found in this sample. The genes are TRBV21-1 and TRBJ2-1; the table's D call of TRBD2 was not tested on the DNA. TRBV21-1 is labeled a pseudogene. The length of the CDR3 is 13 residues. Written as DNA, the CDR3 is TGTGCCAGCAGCAAGGGGGAGGGGGGGGAGCAGTTCTTC. Its protein is CASSKGEGGEQFF.

The chain employs TRBV4-2 and TRBJ1-2; D gene ambiguous. Germline lookup yields CDR1 LGHNA and CDR2 YNFKEQ. CDR3 length equals 17 residues. Trimming took off 5 bases at V and 2 bases at J, with 21 bases between the two ends. CDR3 sequence (DNA): TGTGCCAGCAGCACCAACCCAGGCCCTTGGGGAAACTATGGCTACACCTTC. It translates to CASSTNPGPWGNYGYTF.

The chain couples TRBV14 to TRBJ2-2; the D gene is possibly TRBD2 (5 bases). Between the trimmed V and J ends, which lost 0 bases and 0 bases, there was a span of 8 bases. The length of the CDR3 is 16 residues. Germline V gene data show CDR1 as SGHDN and CDR2 as FVKESK. The CDR3 sequence is CASSQDHGANTGELFF. Here the CDR3 DNA reads TGTGCCAGCAGCCAAGATCACGGGGCGAACACCGGGGAGCTGTTTTTT.

The V call is TRBV7-2, the J call TRBJ2-7, with TRBD1 identical over 8 bases. This CDR3 has 12 amino acids. Trimming removed 7 bases from V and 12 bases from J; junction bases left unmatched: 11. CDR1 and CDR2 (germline): SGHTA, FQGNSA. The CDR3 here is CASNGIWTGLYF. The CDR3 nucleotides are TGTGCCAGCAACGGGATCTGGACAGGGCTGTACTTC.

This sequence joins TRBV7-3 and TRBJ2-3; D ambiguous. Germline V gene sequence: CDR1 SGHTA, CDR2 FQGTGA. V shed 4 bases and J shed 4 bases, with 3 bases lying between them. The CDR3 is made up of 11 amino acids. CDR3 sequence: CASSSSDTQYF. In DNA form, the CDR3 reads TGTGCCAGCAGCTCGTCAGATACGCAGTATTTT. The variable domain in full, with the rest retrieved from reference TRBV7-3 and TRBJ2-3, is GAGVSQTPSNKVTEKGKYVELRCDPISGHTALYWYRQSLGQGPEFLIYFQGTGAADDSGLPNDRFFAVRPEGSVSTLKIQRTERGDSAVYLCASSSSDTQYFGPGTRLTVL.

This chain uses TRBV7-9 with TRBJ2-1, with D tentatively TRBD2 (6 bases). V was cut by 0 bases and J by 5 bases, with 8 bases left in between. Germline assignment: CDR1 SEHNR and CDR2 FQNEAQ (reference sequence). There are 14 residues in the CDR3. CDR3 sequence reads: CASSLAGGHNEQFF. The CDR3 bases are TGTGCCAGCAGCTTAGCGGGGGGTCACAATGAGCAGTTCTTC.

The chain links TRBV4-3 to TRBJ2-5; D is unclear. Trimming removed 1 base from V and 2 bases from J, with 11 bases in between. The germline V gene encodes CDR1 LGHNA and CDR2 YSLEER. The CDR3 is made up of 15 amino acids. In DNA, the CDR3 is TGCGCCAGCAGCCAAGTGACGGCGGCTCAAGAGACCCAGTACTTC. Its protein is CASSQVTAAQETQYF.

In its sample, this clone was seen a few times. CDR3 sequence reads: CASSQQGNTGELFF. The CDR3 region has the DNA TGTGCCAGCAGCCAACAGGGTAACACCGGGGAGCTGTTTTTT. V gene TRBV7-3 combines with J gene TRBJ2-2; a weak D match, TRBD1 (6 bases). The CDR3 sequence is 14 residues long. Germline CDR1 reads SGHTA; CDR2 reads FQGTGA. V lost 5 bases and J 2 bases, leaving 9 bases between the germline ends.

The chain combines TRBV18 with TRBJ2-5, with D perhaps given as TRBD1 or TRBD2 (6 bases each). Germline V gives CDR1 KGHSH, CDR2 LQKENI. V lost 6 bases, J lost 4 bases, and 12 bases lay in between. CDR3 length equals 13 residues. CDR3 sequence (DNA): TGTGCCAGCTCCACGGGGGCGCGAGAGACCCAGTACTTC. It is translated as CASSTGARETQYF.

As concerns this clone: This sample also contains other DNA sequences that code for the same CDR3. V is TRBV12-3 or TRBV12-4 and J is TRBJ2-5; no reliable D call. The CDR3 has 11 residues. Between the trimmed V and J ends, which lost 1 base and 5 bases, there was a span of 2 bases. CDR3 protein: CASSLGETQYF. The CDR3 DNA sequence: TGTGCCAGCAGTTTAGGGGAGACCCAGTACTTC.

V and J are TRBV7-9 and TRBJ1-1; 8 bases line up with TRBD1. This CDR3 is 13 amino acids long. V shed 8 bases, J shed 0 bases, and the junction held 2 bases outside the gene matches. Germline CDR1 is SEHNR and CDR2 is FQNEAQ (reference sequence). The DNA for the CDR3 is TGTGCCAGCGACAGGGGAATGAACACTGAAGCTTTCTTT. This codes for CASDRGMNTEAFF.

V and J are TRBV7-2 and TRBJ1-5; D ambiguous. V lost 3 bases, J lost 1 base, and 4 bases lay in between. This CDR3 has 13 residues. Germline assignment: CDR1 SGHTA and CDR2 FQGNSA. CDR3 in amino acids: CASSFYSNQPQHF. The CDR3 DNA is TGTGCCAGCAGCTTTTACAGCAATCAGCCCCAGCATTTT.

This clone is a singleton in its sample. Here the CDR3 reads CASSQVSGTSGDTQYF. The CDR3, as DNA: TGCGCCAGCAGCCAAGTATCCGGAACTAGTGGAGATACGCAGTATTTT. This rearrangement joins TRBV4-1 to TRBJ2-3; weak D call: TRBD2 (5 bases). The V end was cut by 1 base, the J end by 5 bases, with 16 bases between. CDR1 and CDR2 (germline): MGHRA, YSYEKL. This CDR3 has 16 amino acids.

This clone was counted once. V usage is TRBV7-9 and J usage is TRBJ2-3; 10 bases agree with TRBD2. This CDR3 region has 15 residues. Trimming took 6 bases from V and 4 from J; bases not matched to a gene: 7. Germline loops: CDR1 SEHNR, CDR2 FQNEAQ (reference sequence). The CDR3 DNA reads as TGTGCCAGCAGACTTACTAGCGGGACAGCAGATACGCAGTATTTT. Protein sequence: CASRLTSGTADTQYF. Looking up the rest from reference TRBV7-9 and TRBJ2-3 gives the full variable domain: DTGVSQNPRHKITKRGQNVTFRCDPISEHNRLYWYRQTLGQGPEFLTYFQNEAQLEKSRLLSDRFSAERPKGSFSTLEIQRTEQGDSAMYLCASRLTSGTADTQYFGPGTRLTVL.

The chain links TRBV18 to TRBJ2-5; a possible D gene is TRBD1 (5 bases). The CDR3 has 13 residues. From germline, CDR1 is KGHSH and CDR2 LQKENI. Trimming pared 0 bases from V and 5 bases from J, leaving 7 bases between. CDR3 coding DNA: TGTGCCAGCTCACCACCGGACATTGAGACCCAGTACTTC. Translated, it gives CASSPPDIETQYF.

This sequence joins TRBV15 and TRBJ1-1, with 7 bases identical to TRBD1. V lost 1 base and J lost 0; bases outside the gene matches: 8. The germline V gene has CDR1 LNHNV and CDR2 YYDKDF (reference sequence). This CDR3 has 17 amino acids. CDR3 residues: CATSRGWRGRMNTEAFF. The CDR3 coding sequence is TGTGCCACCAGCAGAGGCTGGAGGGGGCGGATGAACACTGAAGCTTTCTTT.